These 4 T cell receptor beta chains were sequenced from one sample in a study of response to subunit inactivated influenza vaccine. One entry per CDR3 protein results from TCRdb running MiXCR on the RT-PCR reads. The table records 500,000 to 750,000 distinct CDR3 sequences, roughly 15% of them present only once. The sequencing here drew on PBMCs from blood, taken 11 to 12 days after vaccination. The receptor source for this set is a man aged 50-59 years who received an inactivated influenza vaccine.

This clonotype was seen only a few times. The V and J genes are TRBV15 and TRBJ1-3; D uncertain. Looked up from germline, CDR1 is LNHNV and CDR2 is YYDKDF (reference sequence). The germline V and J ends were trimmed by 0 bases and 2 bases, with 11 bases remaining between them. The CDR3 consists of 16 residues. CDR3 sequence: CATSRDSGVAGNTIYF. As DNA, the CDR3 is TGTGCCACCAGCAGAGATAGTGGGGTTGCTGGAAACACCATATATTTT.

This clonotype was seen only once. The rearrangement joins TRBV2 to TRBJ2-5; 12 bases map to TRBD2. Trimming removed 7 bases from V and 5 bases from J; junction bases left unmatched: 8. Germline loops: CDR1 SNHLY, CDR2 FYNNEI. The CDR3 extends over 15 amino acids. The CDR3: CASMKLAGGYETQYF. DNA for the CDR3: TGTGCCAGCATGAAGCTAGCGGGAGGGTACGAGACCCAGTACTTC.

This chain links TRBV7-3 with TRBJ2-5; tentative D call: TRBD2 (6 bases). The CDR3 runs to 13 residues. Trimming took off 5 bases at V and 5 bases at J, with 12 bases between the two ends. Germline CDR1 SGHTA, CDR2 FQGTGA. CDR3 nucleotides: TGTGCCAGCAGCAGAACTAGCAGGGAGACCCAGTACTTC. It specifies CASSRTSRETQYF. Together with reference TRBV7-3 and TRBJ2-5, the CDR3 gives the full variable domain: GAGVSQTPSNKVTEKGKYVELRCDPISGHTALYWYRQSLGQGPEFLIYFQGTGAADDSGLPNDRFFAVRPEGSVSTLKIQRTERGDSAVYLCASSRTSRETQYFGPGTRLLVL.

Many counts were recorded for this clonotype. As DNA, the CDR3 is TGTGCCAGCAGTGAAAGAAACACCATATATTTT. Its translation: CASSERNTIYF. V gene TRBV2 combines with J gene TRBJ1-3, with unresolved D. With 2 bases removed from V and 5 bases from J, the gap between germline ends came to 1 base. The CDR3 consists of 11 residues. Germline V CDR1 and CDR2: SNHLY, FYNNEI.